This T cell receptor (beta chain) was observed in a study of T-cell reconstitution after alpha-beta-depleted transplantation in children (dated by TCRdb to 2016 to 2017). General notes on the study: T-cell immune reconstitution after TCRalphabeta/CD19-depleted allogeneic hematopoietic cell transplantation in children was quantitatively tracked in the study by means of TCR repertoire profiling. Broad study findings and their caveats: The apparently early alphabetaT-cell count recovery about two months after transplant was reportedly dependent on only several hundred rapidly expanded clones derived from non-depleted graft cells. In some patients, the high TCRbeta diversity seen at day 60 was put down to recipient T cells and intrathymic progenitors that had survived conditioning. Over subsequent months, a decline in hyperexpanded clone frequencies was noted, and after one year, T-cell counts and TCRbeta diversity were mostly ascribed to newly produced T cells.

Receptor libraries were prepared by PCR. Sequencing was carried out with an Illumina HiSeq 2500. To normalize quantification of the TCRbeta repertoire, the TCR libraries were built with molecular barcoding that relied on unique molecular identifiers. TCRdb reanalyzed the raw reads on its own, using fastp at Q25 for trimming and MiXCR for clone calling, and kept in-frame beta chains. Every CDR3 protein is listed once, alongside the most common genes and DNA of its rows. The sample table contains 600,000 or so distinct CDR3 sequences; only one count was recorded for 20% to 25% of them. Together, the top ten hold about 14% of the sample. CDR1 and CDR2 are drawn from the germline V gene (reference sequence): DFQATT, SNEGSKA. From the cysteine through the phenylalanine, the CDR3 covers 14 amino acids. CDR3 DNA is the only sequence kept; it has 42 bases, read in frame from the first base. After removal of 6 bases from V and 1 base from J, the junction retains 8 bases not matched to a gene.

This clonotype was seen more than once but under ten times. Its antigen target is currently unknown. Qualities for individual bases were not recorded, and no much larger clone is one base off. The intended sense of this specimen's treatment or condition label: allogeneic hematopoietic cell transplantation with graft depleted of TCRalphabeta T cells and CD19 B cells. The children who served as transplant recipients had been given grafts of TCRalphabeta/CD19-depleted allogeneic hematopoietic cells. The sequence was collected from a boy under two years old who had a stem cell transplant for acute myeloid leukemia, so the T cells may come from the graft donor. Recombination joined TRBV20-1 with TRBJ2-7, with 8 bases in between that match TRBD1. The sample was PBMCs, mostly from graft donor cells, taken 360 days after TCRalphabeta/CD19-depleted stem cell transplant. The CDR3 has the sequence CSAERDRRSYEQYF. The DNA sequence is TGCAGTGCCGAAAGGGACAGGAGGTCCTACGAGCAGTACTTC.